In its sample, the clone carrying this T cell receptor (beta chain) was seen many times. What it binds is unknown. Construction of TCR beta libraries relied on iRepertoire HTBI primers and on Arm-PCR targeting CDR3 regions. TCRdb recomputed calls from the multiplex PCR reads with MiXCR, one row per CDR3 protein. The data hold some 250,000 distinct CDR3 sequences, with around 16% observed a single time. Documented time point: newly diagnosed GD, antithyroid drugs for less than 3 months. The TCR library used RNA extracted from PBMCs. The CDR3 is 14 amino acids. Looked up from germline, CDR1 is DFQATT and CDR2 is SNEGSKA (reference sequence). V lost 6 bases, J lost 3 bases, and 8 bases stayed unmatched. This entry belongs to a study of regulatory T cells in long-lasting Graves disease. General observations from the study: Few sampled subjects may have lowered accuracy. In persistent patients, shared public clonotypes (over 2,500) outnumbered those in new patients (about 1,000).

The chain employs TRBV20-1 and TRBJ2-3; TRBD1 agrees at 8 bases. The starting material was peripheral blood mononuclear cells (PBMCs), obtained at new diagnosis, from a patient treated with antithyroid drugs. The origin of this receptor is a female donor with Graves disease. CDR3 sequence reads: CSAGQGIATDTQYF. Here the CDR3 DNA reads TGCAGTGCCGGACAGGGTATAGCAACAGATACGCAGTATTTT.